This note documents a single T cell receptor beta chain sequence. Its antigen is unidentified. The data are from a study of molecular identifiers for immune sequencing clone quantification. Study outcomes and limitations: Jurkat TCR RNA spiked in from one cell (amid some 1 million naive cells) was reportedly detectable. Clonotypes surpassing 20 RNA copies contained over 99% of effector molecules, versus under 1% in naive cells.

Each CDR3 protein gets one entry after TCRdb re-called the PCR reads with MiXCR. This table has 600,000 to 650,000 distinct CDR3 sequences, roughly 21% appearing once. Naive CD8 T cells underwent sorting with the CD8+CD4-CCR7+CD45RA+ definition. V shed 6 bases and J 4 bases; nucleotides not matched to a gene: 10. CDR3 length: 15 amino acids. Germline V gives CDR1 MDHEN, CDR2 SYDVKM. V and J are TRBV28 and TRBJ2-7; TRBD1 agrees at 9 bases. Input material: naive CD8+ T cells from blood, with Jurkat cell RNA spiked in. Specified subset: FACS-sorted CD8+CD4-CCR7+CD45RA+ naive T cells. The receptor was isolated from a human donor in good health. Some libraries in this study had Jurkat cell RNA spiked in. In DNA form, the CDR3 reads TGTGCCAGCAGAACCGGGACAGGGTCGGGGTACGAGCAGTACTTC. It encodes CASRTGTGSGYEQYF.